Listed below are T cell receptor beta chains from one sample, sequenced in a study of blood T cell repertoires in COVID-19. The table came from immunoSEQ multiplex PCR; TCRdb's copy has only in-frame clones and leaves some out. The sample carries over 200,000 clones, over 65% recorded once. The sequenced material came from peripheral blood. These TCRs come from a woman of 80 years or more with acute or convalescent COVID-19. CDR3s include the opening cysteine and the closing phenylalanine or tryptophan. The order of the fields is D gene, J gene, V gene, clone size, CDR3 DNA, CDR3 protein. A D gene is named only where the DNA matches it firmly. Size values are once, few and many counts, or a class for expanded clones, and some rows have none.

TRBD1,TRBJ1-4,TRBV30,-,TGTGCCTGGAGTGTTATGGACAGGGGGCAACTGTTTTTT,CAWSVMDRGQLFF
TRBD2,TRBJ2-3,TRBV13,few,TGTGCCAGCAGTCTACTCCAGGTCAGCGGGACCCGCACAGATACGCAGTATTTT,CASSLLQVSGTRTDTQYF
-,TRBJ2-1,TRBV5-1,many,TGCGCCAGCATAAAAGGGGATACAGGATCAGGCAATGAGCAGTTCTTC,CASIKGDTGSGNEQFF
-,TRBJ2-2,TRBV5-1,few,TGCGCCAGCAGTTCCAATGCACAGGGCACCGGGGAGCTGTTTTTT,CASSSNAQGTGELFF
-,TRBJ1-1,TRBV2,-,TGTGCCAGCAGTGAAGGAGTAGTGGGGACATGGGAAGCTTTCTTT,CASSEGVVGTWEAFF
TRBD1,TRBJ2-2,TRBV5-1,few,TGCGCCAGCAGCTTCGGGACAGTTAACCCGAACACCGGGGAGCTGTTTTTT,CASSFGTVNPNTGELFF
-,TRBJ1-5,TRBV2,-,TGTGCCAGCAGTTACGGGGTCGGGGTTCAGCCCCAGCATTTT,CASSYGVGVQPQHF
-,TRBJ1-5,TRBV4-1,-,TGCGCCAGCAGCCCGGGGGTCGTGAATCAGCCCCAGCATTTT,CASSPGVVNQPQHF
TRBD2,TRBJ2-5,TRBV5-1,-,TGCGCCAGCAGCTTAGCGGGAGCGGAGACCCAGTACTTC,CASSLAGAETQYF
TRBD1,TRBJ1-6,TRBV6-5,-,TGTGCCAGCGCGACAGGGGGCATTGGGAATTCACCCCTCCACTTT,CASATGGIGNSPLHF
-,TRBJ1-5,TRBV14,-,TGTGCCAGCAGCCAAGGGCTTGGGAGGTCCAAGGGAGATCAGCCCCAGCATTTT,CASSQGLGRSKGDQPQHF
-,TRBJ2-2,TRBV6-1,-,TGTGCCAGCAGTGAAATGCGCGGGGTGAACACCGGGGAGCTGTTTTTT,CASSEMRGVNTGELFF
-,TRBJ1-2,TRBV2,once,TGTGCCAGCGGGACAAGAGCGGACTATGGCTACACCTTC,CASGTRADYGYTF
-,TRBJ1-2,TRBV19,-,TGTGCCAGTAGTACCCAACAGGGCCGGGGCAACTATGGCTACACCTTC,CASSTQQGRGNYGYTF
TRBD2,TRBJ2-1,TRBV9,few,TGTGCCAGCAGCGTAGTAGCGGGAGGTTTAAATGAGCAGTTCTTC,CASSVVAGGLNEQFF
TRBD1,TRBJ1-1,TRBV6-5,-,TGTGCCAGCAGCCGACAAGGGGGCCGCACTGAAGCTTTCTTT,CASSRQGGRTEAFF
TRBD1,TRBJ1-1,TRBV27,-,TGTGCCAGCAGACCACAGGGGGCTCGAACTGAAGCTTTCTTT,CASRPQGARTEAFF
TRBD1,TRBJ2-5,TRBV4-3,once,TGCGCCAGCAGCCAGGCCGGGACAGGGAAGGAGACCCAGTACTTC,CASSQAGTGKETQYF
-,TRBJ2-5,TRBV20-1,-,TGCAGTGCAATAGTCAGGGAGACCCAGTACTTC,CSAIVRETQYF
-,TRBJ1-6,TRBV2,-,TGTGCCAGCAGTGAATTTTCCAGCGCCCAGGGGTCACCCCTCCACTTT,CASSEFSSAQGSPLHF
-,TRBJ1-1,TRBV2,-,TGTGCCAGCAGTGATGTCGGGACAAAGAACACTGAAGCTTTCTTT,CASSDVGTKNTEAFF
-,TRBJ1-2,TRBV2,-,TGTGCCAGCGGGGGAGGGGATCGGCCTAACTATGGCTACACCTTC,CASGGGDRPNYGYTF
TRBD1,TRBJ1-4,TRBV7-9,-,TGTGCCAGCAGCGCCTCCGGGACAGGGCGTAATGAAAAACTGTTTTTT,CASSASGTGRNEKLFF
TRBD2,TRBJ2-7,TRBV6-2/TRBV6-3,-,TGTGCCAGCAGTTCTGCCGGGACTAGAGTTTACGAGCAGTACTTC,CASSSAGTRVYEQYF
TRBD2,TRBJ2-1,TRBV11-1,-,TGTGCCAGCAGCTTGGGCCTGAGCGGGGTTGAGCAGTTCTTC,CASSLGLSGVEQFF
-,TRBJ1-1,TRBV27,-,TGTGCCAGCAGCAGGTATTCCATGAACACTGAAGCTTTCTTT,CASSRYSMNTEAFF
TRBD1,TRBJ1-2,TRBV5-4,few,TGTGCCAGCAGCTCCATCCGACAGGGGAACTATGGCTACACCTTC,CASSSIRQGNYGYTF
TRBD1,TRBJ1-2,TRBV28,-,TGTGCCAGCAGTTCGAATACCGGGACAGGAAGCCGTTATGGCTACACCTTC,CASSSNTGTGSRYGYTF
-,TRBJ2-4,TRBV6-4,-,TGTGCCAGCACACTGACAGAAGGCAGAAACATTCAGTACTTC,CASTLTEGRNIQYF
-,TRBJ2-1,TRBV6-5,-,TGTGCCAGCAGTTACTCACTCGGAAGCACGGGGGAGCAGTTCTTC,CASSYSLGSTGEQFF
TRBD1,TRBJ1-6,TRBV6-5,once,TGTGCCAGCAGCCTCCGTGACAGGGAACGGTCACCCCTCCACTTT,CASSLRDRERSPLHF
-,TRBJ2-3,TRBV7-9,-,TGTGCCAGCAGCTTAGCCGGGGCCGGGGGTACGCAGTATTTT,CASSLAGAGGTQYF
-,TRBJ2-1,TRBV5-1,-,TGCGCCAGCAGCTTGTGGGCAGACAACAATGAGCAGTTCTTC,CASSLWADNNEQFF
-,TRBJ1-2,TRBV30,once,TGTGCCTTCCAAGGCGGTGGAGGAACAAACTATGGCTACACCTTC,CAFQGGGGTNYGYTF
TRBD1,TRBJ1-5,TRBV7-6,-,TGTGCCAGCAGCACGGGACAGGGGTCCAATCAGCCCCAGCATTTT,CASSTGQGSNQPQHF
TRBD2,TRBJ2-2,TRBV3-1/TRBV3-2,-,TGTGCCAGCAGCCAAAGGACTAGCGGGGGGGCCGGGGAGCTGTTTTTT,CASSQRTSGGAGELFF
TRBD2,TRBJ2-1,TRBV6-1,once,TGTGCCAGCAGTGAATCTAGCGGGAGTTCTAGCGAGCAGTTCTTC,CASSESSGSSSEQFF
TRBD1,TRBJ1-1,TRBV11-2,-,TGTGCCAGCAGCCCCCCGGGACAGATAAGGGGCACTGAAGCTTTCTTT,CASSPPGQIRGTEAFF
TRBD1,TRBJ1-3,TRBV7-2,-,TGTGCCAGCAGCTTACAGACAGGGGGAAACACCATATATTTT,CASSLQTGGNTIYF
TRBD1,TRBJ2-5,TRBV30,-,TGTGCCTGGAGTCAAATTACAGGGGGCGTGTGGCAAGAGACCCAGTACTTC,CAWSQITGGVWQETQYF
-,TRBJ2-3,TRBV20-1,-,TGCAGTGCTAGTCTCGGGGGGCGAACAGATACGCAGTATTTT,CSASLGGRTDTQYF
-,TRBJ2-1,TRBV27,-,TGTGCCAGCAGTTTTTCCCGGGGGAGTTACAATGAGCAGTTCTTC,CASSFSRGSYNEQFF
TRBD1,TRBJ2-5,TRBV5-6,few,TGTGCCAGCAGCTCCTACGACAGGGAAGAGACCCAGTACTTC,CASSSYDREETQYF
-,TRBJ1-6,TRBV19,once,TGTGCCAGTAGTATCGGCGGCAGCCAGAATTCACCCCTCCACTTT,CASSIGGSQNSPLHF
-,TRBJ2-3,TRBV27,-,TGTGCCAGCAGTCCCCAACAGGGAACAGATACGCAGTATTTT,CASSPQQGTDTQYF
TRBD1,TRBJ1-1,TRBV6-5,-,TGTGCCAGCAGTTACTCAGGGGGCTCCGGCTATGAAGCTTTCTTT,CASSYSGGSGYEAFF
-,TRBJ1-2,TRBV3-1/TRBV3-2,-,TGTGCCAGCAGCCAATTAGGGGGGGCGCGGGGCTACACCTTC,CASSQLGGARGYTF
-,TRBJ1-2,TRBV19,few,TGTGCCAGTAGTGGGACTACTAACTATGGCTACACCTTC,CASSGTTNYGYTF
-,TRBJ2-3,TRBV29-1,-,TGCAGCGTTGAAGATCGAGCACGAGCTAGCACAGATACGCAGTATTTT,CSVEDRARASTDTQYF
TRBD2,TRBJ2-7,TRBV7-6,-,TGTGCCAGCAGCCTCCTACTAGCGGGGGGGGACGAGCAGTACTTC,CASSLLLAGGDEQYF
TRBD2,TRBJ2-2,TRBV9,-,TGTGCCAGCAGCCTCCGGGGGGAGAACACCGGGGAGCTGTTTTTT,CASSLRGENTGELFF
TRBD1,TRBJ1-2,TRBV19,-,TGTGCCAGTAGTCCCGCCGGGACAGGCGCGGACGGCTACACCTTC,CASSPAGTGADGYTF
TRBD2,TRBJ2-1,TRBV3-1/TRBV3-2,-,TGTGCCAGCAGCCAAGATGCGGGACTAGCGGGCTACAATGAGCAGTTCTTC,CASSQDAGLAGYNEQFF